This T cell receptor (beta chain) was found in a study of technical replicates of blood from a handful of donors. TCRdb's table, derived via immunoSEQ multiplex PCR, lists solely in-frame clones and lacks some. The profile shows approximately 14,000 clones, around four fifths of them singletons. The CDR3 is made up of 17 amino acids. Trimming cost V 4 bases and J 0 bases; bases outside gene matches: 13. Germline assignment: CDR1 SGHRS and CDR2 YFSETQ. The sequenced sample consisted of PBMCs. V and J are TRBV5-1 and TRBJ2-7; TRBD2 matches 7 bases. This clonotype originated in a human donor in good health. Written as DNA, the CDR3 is TGCGCCAGCAGCGCCGACACTAGCGCCCCGAGCTCCTACGAGCAGTACTTC. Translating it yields CASSADTSAPSSYEQYF.